The source of this TCR beta chain is a study of blood T cell repertoires in COVID-19. Looking at the study overall: The United States, Italy and Spain supplied acute and convalescent COVID-19 samples. PBMCs, B-cell-depleted T cells, or T cells were the source of the cDNA or gDNA that made up the material.

CDR1 and CDR2 (germline): SGDLS, YYNGEE. Trimming removed 3 bases from V and 3 bases from J, with 24 bases in between. The CDR3 has 18 amino acids. Authors' analysis steps: Amplifying reference gene primers gave estimates of nucleated cell counts. Method: immunoSEQ multiplex PCR; TCRdb's copy keeps in-frame clones and lacks some. The D gene and trimming were derived from the DNA, and the V and J assignments and clone size from that table. Of around 170,000 clones listed, around 83% are singletons. The specimen was peripheral blood. The TCR sequence derives from a woman between 40 and 50 years old with acute or convalescent COVID-19. The chain carries TRBV9 and TRBJ1-2, with a possible D match to TRBD1 (5 bases). In DNA, the CDR3 is TGTGCCAGCAGCGCCAAGGCTGGAGCTGGGGGAGGGGACTATGGCTACACCTTC. Its translation is CASSAKAGAGGGDYGYTF.